What follows describes a single T cell receptor beta chain. Its specificity is unknown. Produced via immunoSEQ multiplex PCR; TCRdb's table is partial and in-frame only. The table includes some 320,000 clones, 70% to 90% detected once. Treatment here: about 20 received Ad26.COV2.S at low or high dose, single or two shots; roughly five received placebo; per-sample allocation not given. Sampling took place 63 days after the first vaccine or placebo injection. Immunization relied on an Ad26 vector, which expressed Wuhan-strain SARS-CoV-2 spike. In germline, CDR1 is ENHRY, CDR2 SYGVKD. V dropped 1 base and J dropped 6 bases, with 10 bases sitting between them. The CDR3 is 14 residues long. The record originates from a study of Ad26.COV2.S vaccination and SARS-CoV-2 variants. Study overall: Among those in the COV1001 Ad26.COV2.S trial arm was the donor. Ad26.COV2.S given intramuscularly, once or twice 56 days apart. General study points: People who got the vaccine or the placebo had similar non-spike TCR breadth.

The specimen was peripheral blood, collected in a trial of Ad26.COV2.S vaccine versus placebo. The source is a person aged 18-60 years who received the Ad26.COV2.S COVID-19 vaccine or a placebo. The chain links TRBV10-3 to TRBJ1-5; the D gene is possibly TRBD1 (6 bases). CDR3 coding DNA: TGTGCCATCAGTGAGTTTGGGGGCAGTCAGCCCCAGCATTTT. Its protein is CAISEFGGSQPQHF.